The sequence of this T cell receptor (beta chain) was determined in a study of blood T cell repertoires in COVID-19 (dated by TCRdb to 2018 to 2021). In the study overall: Collaborator samples came from the United States, Italy and Spain and covered acute and convalescent phases of COVID-19. The material from the prospective study consisted of cDNA or gDNA derived from T cells, B-cell-depleted T cells, or PBMCs. Subjects who had been exposed to COVID-19, were actively infected with it, or had recovered from it provided the deeply sampled blood TCRbeta repertoires that made up the dataset. The repertoires were released in a freely available public database intended as a resource for research on the immune response to SARS-CoV-2. Samples were obtained from the ongoing ImmuneRACE study (first 160 participants) and from about 1,300 subjects provided by 6 global collaborators. The sample metadata nearly always contained a de-identified subject ID, COVID-19 status, age in years and sex. Where available, HLA class I and class II types were taken from metadata supplied by the sample provider and were not determined by assay-based typing.

The immunoSEQ Assay, a bias-controlled multiplex PCR, was used to amplify TCRbeta CDR3 regions from genomic DNA. The authors processed their data as follows. Nucleated cell counts per sample were estimated from amplification of reference gene primers within the assay. To quantify the absolute abundance of each unique TCRbeta CDR3 rearrangement, sequence reads were collapsed and filtered. For each sample, productive Simpson clonality was calculated by taking the square root of Simpson's diversity index across productive rearrangements. TCRdb retrieved this table from immuneACCESS and kept in-frame rearrangements only. Not all clones are present; in checked studies, unresolved V genes account for under half, and no reason is known for the remainder. That table is the source of V, J and clone size, and D and trimming were worked out from the DNA. The table for this sample lists some 100,000 clones; around 89% of them were counted only once. The ten largest make up over 15% of the sample.

About this clone itself: Its antigen is currently not known. No base qualities exist here, and no much larger clone lies one base off it.

Collaborating institutions collected whole blood in K2EDTA tubes following their own protocols. For TCRbeta analysis, collaborator samples were shipped as frozen whole blood, as isolated PBMCs, or as DNA extracted from either sample type. Overall results and qualifications from the work: The amount of clinical and demographic metadata varied by source and participant and was provided uncurated.

This receptor was taken from a human donor with acute or convalescent COVID-19. The donor label of this sample is uncertain. The sequenced material came from peripheral blood.

In nucleotide form, the sequence is TGTGCCAGCAGTTTAAAAGAGAATTACCAAGAGACCCAGTACTTC. Its protein product is CASSLKENYQETQYF. The chain joins TRBV28 to TRBJ2-5, with an unclear D gene assignment. V is reduced by 2 bases and J by 0 bases, leaving a spacing of 10 bases between them. Taken from the germline V gene, the CDR1 and CDR2 loops are MDHEN and SYDVKM. There are 15 amino acids in the CDR3, from cysteine to phenylalanine inclusive. The only DNA kept is the CDR3, 45 bases in frame from the first base.